The 30 T cell receptor beta chains given below trace back to one sample, sequenced in a study of Ad26.COV2.S vaccination and SARS-CoV-2 variants. The repertoire was sequenced with immunoSEQ multiplex PCR; TCRdb's copy has only in-frame clones and lacks some. The table records about 480,000 clones, roughly nine tenths of them present only once. Treatment of the sample: over 15 received Ad26.COV2.S at low or high dose, single or two shots; 5 received placebo; per-sample allocation not given. All samples were drawn on day 63, counting from the first vaccine or placebo injection. Sequenced here: peripheral blood, sampled in a trial of Ad26.COV2.S vaccine versus placebo. The receptors originated from a person between 18 and 59 years old who received the Ad26.COV2.S COVID-19 vaccine or a placebo.

V gene TRBV7-2 combines with J gene TRBJ1-2; perhaps TRBD1 as D (5 bases). V gave up 2 bases and J gave up 0 bases, with 13 bases separating them. From germline, CDR1 is SGHTA and CDR2 FQGNSA. The CDR3 consists of 16 residues. CDR3 residues: CASSLSRQTSNYGYTF. The CDR3 DNA reads TGTGCCAGCAGCTTAAGCCGACAGACCTCTAACTATGGCTACACCTTC. The variable domain in full, completed from reference TRBV7-2 and TRBJ1-2, reads GAGVSQSPSNKVTEKGKDVELRCDPISGHTALYWYRQSLGQGLEFLIYFQGNSAPDKSGLPSDRFSAERTGGSVSTLTIQRTQQEDSAVYLCASSLSRQTSNYGYTFGSGTRLTVV.

CDR3 DNA: TGCAGCGTTGTTTCCAGCTACGAGCAGTACTTC. The encoded protein is CSVVSSYEQYF. The V and J genes are TRBV29-1 and TRBJ2-7, with unresolved D. This CDR3 is 11 amino acids long. Germline loops: CDR1 SQVTM, CDR2 ANQGSEA. With 4 bases removed from V and 3 bases from J, the gap between germline ends came to 7 bases.

The CDR3 DNA is TGTGCCAGCAGCCCGGCGACAGGGATACAGACCCAGTACTTC. Its translation is CASSPATGIQTQYF. The gene calls are TRBV7-2 and TRBJ2-5; TRBD1 matches 7 bases. CDR1 and CDR2 (germline): SGHTA, FQGNSA. The V gene end was trimmed by 5 bases and the J gene end by 6 bases; junction bases not matched to a gene: 9. CDR3 length: 14 amino acids.

On this clone itself: At one end, the junction sequence differs from germline, possibly due to a read error. The chain's CDR3 is CASSLALDRYNEQFF. In DNA form, the CDR3 reads TGTGCTAGCAGCTTAGCGTTGGATCGGTACAATGAGCAGTTCTTC. The rearrangement joins TRBV7-7 to TRBJ2-1, with D tentatively TRBD2 (5 bases). Germline assignment: CDR1 SSHAT and CDR2 FNYEAQ (reference sequence). The CDR3 has 15 amino acids.

V gene TRBV30 combines with J gene TRBJ2-3, with D possibly being TRBD1 or TRBD2 (5 bases each). In germline, CDR1 is GTSNPN, CDR2 SVGIG (reference sequence). Trimming removed 0 bases at V and 4 bases at J, with 11 bases between. There are 14 residues in the CDR3. CDR3 sequence reads: CAWSVLGVSDTQYF. In DNA, the CDR3 is TGTGCCTGGAGTGTACTAGGGGTCTCAGATACGCAGTATTTT.

This clone was seen a single time. The rearrangement links TRBV6-5 to TRBJ2-1, with 9 positions matching TRBD2. The CDR3 contains 15 residues. After removal of 6 bases from V and 7 bases from J, the junction contained 10 bases not matched to a gene. In germline, CDR1 is MNHEY, CDR2 SVGAGI. The CDR3 is CASRTSGSFRNEQFF. The CDR3 nucleotides are TGTGCCAGCAGAACTAGCGGGTCGTTTAGGAATGAGCAGTTCTTC.

The chain has TRBV28 and TRBJ2-6; D tentatively reads TRBD1 or TRBD2 (6 bases each). Germline loops: CDR1 MDHEN, CDR2 SYDVKM. CDR3 length: 17 residues. V was trimmed by 5 bases and J by 0 bases, leaving 14 bases between them. CDR3 coding DNA: TGTGCCAGCAGTCCTACAGGAGGGGGCTCTGGGGCCAACGTCCTGACTTTC. Translating gives CASSPTGGGSGANVLTF.

The V call is TRBV24-1, the J call TRBJ2-3, with TRBD1 as a possible D gene (7 bases). The CDR3 is 13 residues long. The germline V gene has CDR1 KGHDR and CDR2 SFDVKD. V was trimmed by 10 bases and J by 2 bases, leaving 12 bases between them. The CDR3 region is CATGGTVTDTQYF. The CDR3 coding sequence is TGTGCCACTGGAGGGACAGTCACAGATACGCAGTATTTT.

This chain connects TRBV5-4 to TRBJ1-1, with TRBD1 matching over 8 bases. Germline lookup yields CDR1 SGHNT and CDR2 YYREEE (reference sequence). The CDR3 sequence is 14 residues long. The trim removed 4 bases at V and 4 bases at J, leaving 6 bases unmatched. The DNA for the CDR3 is TGTGCCAGCAGCAGCAGGGGGCCAGGCACTGAAGCTTTCTTT. It yields the protein CASSSRGPGTEAFF.

The chain recombines TRBV6-5 with TRBJ2-7, with a tentative D call TRBD1 (6 bases). The CDR3 runs to 13 residues. The V and J ends lost 6 bases and 1 base respectively, with 10 bases between them. Germline V gene data show CDR1 as MNHEY and CDR2 as SVGAGI. The CDR3 coding sequence is TGTGCCAGCAGGTCAGGGACATCCTACGAGCAGTACTTC. Residues: CASRSGTSYEQYF.

The chain has TRBV27 and TRBJ2-1, with D perhaps being TRBD1 or TRBD2 (5 bases each). CDR3 length: 16 residues. CDR1 is MNHEY, CDR2 SMNVEV, per germline (reference sequence). The ends were cut back, 3 bases at V and 2 bases at J, with 14 bases in the middle. CDR3 in DNA: TGTGCCAGCAGTTTGTCGGGGACGGCTACCTACAATGAGCAGTTCTTC. This translates into CASSLSGTATYNEQFF.

This chain joins TRBV19 and TRBJ2-3, with 7 nucleotides matching TRBD2. The germline V gene encodes CDR1 LNHDA and CDR2 SQIVND (reference sequence). There are 17 residues in the CDR3. Trimming at V came to 4 bases and at J to 4 bases, leaving 14 bases not matched to a gene. Here the CDR3 reads CASSTSRWGGRADTQYF. Written as DNA, the CDR3 is TGTGCCAGTAGTACCTCGAGGTGGGGAGGGCGGGCAGATACGCAGTATTTT.

The chain is built from TRBV6-5 and TRBJ2-2; no reliable D call. CDR1 is MNHEY and CDR2 is SVGAGI in the germline V gene. With 0 bases removed from V and 2 bases from J, the gap between germline ends came to 7 bases. The CDR3 extends over 15 amino acids. CDR3 sequence: CASSYSSQNTGELFF. In DNA form, the CDR3 reads TGTGCCAGCAGTTACTCGAGTCAAAACACCGGGGAGCTGTTTTTT.

The V and J genes are TRBV7-3 and TRBJ2-1; D unresolved. Germline V gene sequence: CDR1 SGHTA, CDR2 FQGTGA. Deletions cut 4 bases from V and 1 base from J, with 17 bases between. The CDR3 contains 17 residues. CDR3 DNA sequence: TGTGCCAGCAGCTCGCCCCGTCGGATAGTATCCTACAATGAGCAGTTCTTC. Encoded protein: CASSSPRRIVSYNEQFF.

J is TRBJ1-1 and V is TRBV6-1, with a possible D match to TRBD1 (6 bases). Germline V CDR1 and CDR2: MNHNS, SASEGT. This CDR3 has 13 residues. V was clipped by 2 bases and J by 3 bases, with 7 bases between them. The DNA of the CDR3 is TGTGCCAGCAGTGAAACAGGGTACACTGAAGCTTTCTTT. This translates into CASSETGYTEAFF.

This rearrangement joins TRBV7-2 to TRBJ2-7, with 12 positions matching TRBD1. Germline loops: CDR1 SGHTA, CDR2 FQGNSA. CDR3 length: 15 amino acids. Unmatched junction bases numbered 6, after V lost 5 bases and J lost 4 bases. For the CDR3, the DNA is TGTGCCAGCAGCCTGGGACAGGGGGCGCGATACGAGCAGTACTTC. Translation: CASSLGQGARYEQYF.

Written as DNA, the CDR3 is TGTGCCAGCAGGTCTGGACAGTCCTACGAGCAGTACTTC. Translated: CASRSGQSYEQYF. The chain links TRBV7-9 to TRBJ2-7; maybe TRBD1 (6 bases). Germline V gene lookup returns CDR1 SEHNR and CDR2 FQNEAQ (reference sequence). The CDR3 sequence is 13 residues long. Trimming left V 6 bases short and J 1 base short, with 10 bases between. The full variable domain, rest sourced from reference TRBV7-9 and TRBJ2-7, is DTGVSQNPRHKITKRGQNVTFRCDPISEHNRLYWYRQTLGQGPEFLTYFQNEAQLEKSRLLSDRFSAERPKGSFSTLEIQRTEQGDSAMYLCASRSGQSYEQYFGPGTRLTVT.

The rearrangement joins TRBV24-1 to TRBJ2-2; 14 nucleotides align to TRBD2. With 4 bases clipped from V and 3 bases from J, the junction kept 3 bases outside the gene matches. Germline CDR1 KGHDR, CDR2 SFDVKD. The CDR3 consists of 17 residues. The CDR3 protein is CATSDQTSGRDTGELFF. The CDR3 coding sequence is TGTGCCACCAGTGACCAGACTAGCGGGAGGGACACCGGGGAGCTGTTTTTT.

The CDR3 reads CASSLTSGTPGGEQYF. DNA for the CDR3: TGTGCCAGCAGCTTGACTAGCGGGACCCCCGGAGGCGAGCAGTACTTC. The V call is TRBV7-7, the J call TRBJ2-7; TRBD2 matches 11 bases. V lost 3 bases and J lost 6; bases outside the gene matches: 10. Germline values: CDR1 SSHAT, CDR2 FNYEAQ (reference sequence). The CDR3 totals 16 residues.

The rearrangement uses TRBV2 and TRBJ1-1, with TRBD1 matching 10 bases. The CDR3 consists of 14 residues. Germline loops: CDR1 SNHLY, CDR2 FYNNEI. V was clipped by 6 bases and J by 4 bases; unmatched bases: 5. The CDR3 nucleotides are TGTGCCAGCAGCCTAAGACAGGGGGCCACTGAAGCTTTCTTT. Translation gives CASSLRQGATEAFF.

This chain links TRBV15 with TRBJ1-4; possibly TRBD1 for D (6 bases). V lost 5 bases and J 1 base, leaving 11 bases between the germline ends. Germline V gene data show CDR1 as LNHNV and CDR2 as YYDKDF (reference sequence). The CDR3 contains 15 residues. CDR3 sequence reads: CATSDSQGTNEKLFF. CDR3 nucleotide sequence: TGTGCCACCAGCGACTCACAGGGAACTAATGAAAAACTGTTTTTT.

This chain connects TRBV27 to TRBJ2-1, with D tentatively TRBD1 (6 bases). Germline V CDR1 and CDR2: MNHEY, SMNVEV (reference sequence). V was pared by 3 bases and J by 2 bases, with 11 bases between. This CDR3 region has 15 residues. The CDR3 bases are TGTGCCAGCAGTTTTGGGGGCCAAACCTACAATGAGCAGTTCTTC. This codes for CASSFGGQTYNEQFF.

V is TRBV11-3 and J is TRBJ2-1, with 7 bases aligning to TRBD2. CDR1 is SGHNT and CDR2 is YENEEA in the germline V gene. Losses at the gene ends were 5 bases for V and 15 bases for J; bases not matched to a gene: 10. The CDR3 has 12 residues. The CDR3 protein is CASSRERDRPFF. DNA of the CDR3: TGTGCCAGCAGCCGAGAGCGGGACCGACCGTTCTTC.

This sequence joins TRBV30 and TRBJ1-1, with D tentatively TRBD1 (5 bases). CDR1 is GTSNPN and CDR2 is SVGIG in the germline V gene (reference sequence). The germline V and J ends were trimmed by 7 bases and 4 bases, with 13 bases remaining between them. The CDR3 contains 12 residues. The CDR3 is CAFLPGGTEAFF. In DNA form, the CDR3 reads TGTGCCTTCCTCCCGGGGGGCACTGAAGCTTTCTTT.

This clone was seen only a few times. This chain links TRBV30 with TRBJ1-2; D may be TRBD1 (6 bases). The CDR3 length is 14 residues. With 0 bases removed from V and 4 bases from J, the gap between germline ends came to 12 bases. The germline V gene has CDR1 GTSNPN and CDR2 SVGIG (reference sequence). CDR3 loop: CAWSVPGTLYGYTF. In DNA, the CDR3 is TGTGCCTGGAGTGTCCCCGGGACACTCTATGGCTACACCTTC.

The chain links TRBV7-8 to TRBJ2-2; D may be TRBD1 or TRBD2 (5 bases each). The V end was cut by 5 bases, the J end by 4 bases, with 8 bases between. The length of the CDR3 is 13 residues. Germline CDR1 is SGHVS and CDR2 is FQNEAQ. The CDR3 region is CASSPGTTGELFF. In DNA, the CDR3 is TGTGCCAGCAGCCCCGGGACCACCGGGGAGCTGTTTTTT.

In its sample, this clone was seen once. CDR3 DNA sequence: TGTGCCAGCAGCTTAGATACAAGGGGCGCGAACACCGGGGAGCTGTTTTTT. This gives the protein CASSLDTRGANTGELFF. This sequence joins TRBV11-2 and TRBJ2-2; D might be TRBD1 (5 bases). CDR1 SGHAT and CDR2 FQNNGV come from the germline V gene. CDR3 length: 17 residues. The V and J ends lost 0 bases and 0 bases respectively, with 11 bases between them.

The CDR3 DNA reads as TGTGCCAGCAGGCTTCCGGGACAGGGGACTGAAGCTTTCTTT. This codes for CASRLPGQGTEAFF. J is TRBJ1-1 and V is TRBV6-5; 10 bases align to TRBD1. The germline CDR1 and CDR2 sequences are MNHEY and SVGAGI. CDR3 length: 14 amino acids. V was pared by 6 bases and J by 5 bases, with 6 bases of the junction left unmatched.

The J gene is TRBJ1-3, the V gene TRBV19; tentative D call: TRBD1 (5 bases). V was cut by 5 bases and J by 4 bases, with 21 bases left in between. The CDR3 has 17 residues. Germline CDR1 is LNHDA and CDR2 is SQIVND (reference sequence). As DNA, the CDR3 is TGTGCCAGTAGTCGGGGGGAAGGAAGACCCGCGGGAAACACCATATATTTT. Translating it yields CASSRGEGRPAGNTIYF.

V is TRBV9 and J is TRBJ2-1, with 10 bases fitting TRBD2. CDR3 length: 14 amino acids. V was clipped by 3 bases and J by 5 bases; unmatched bases: 2. Germline V gene lookup returns CDR1 SGDLS and CDR2 YYNGEE. CDR3 bases: TGTGCCAGCAGCGGTACTAGCGGGGACAATGAGCAGTTCTTC. It translates to CASSGTSGDNEQFF.